This TCR beta chain was captured in a study of T cell repertoires in cytomegalovirus infection. TCRdb re-analysed the reads in MiXCR, keeping a single row per CDR3 protein. The sample has fewer than 550,000 distinct CDR3 sequences, about 10% seen once. CDR1 is MDHEN, CDR2 SYDVKM, per germline. Trimming stripped 3 bases from V and 5 bases from J, with 11 bases between. The CDR3 runs 14 residues. The material sequenced was PBMCs. This receptor was obtained from a human donor in good health (CMV status not recorded). Some clones in this sample may be carry-over from other donors' samples. The chain recombines TRBV28 with TRBJ2-4; weak D call: TRBD1 (5 bases). The CDR3 is CASSFGAIQNIQYF. The DNA for the CDR3 is TGTGCCAGCAGTTTTGGGGCCATCCAAAACATTCAGTACTTC.